This T cell receptor (beta chain) was identified in a study of neurological immune-mediated disorders. TCRdb fed the 5' RACE reads into MiXCR, producing one record per CDR3 protein. This sample has around 50,000 distinct CDR3 sequences, with 15% to 20% found just once. Healthy controls consisted of blood bank volunteers in Maryland, USA. Study-wide results and caveats: In HTLV-1-associated myelopathy, TCR clonal expansion was greatest, and in multiple sclerosis it was least, below healthy controls.

Germline values: CDR1 SGHRS, CDR2 YFSETQ. This CDR3 has 16 amino acids. V was pared by 1 base and J by 2 bases, with 14 bases between. Only a few counts were recorded for this clonotype. Its antigen is unidentified. What was sequenced was PBMCs. The chain is built from TRBV5-1 and TRBJ2-3; D is possibly TRBD1 (6 bases). This TCR was sampled from a man between 60 and 75 years old in good health. CDR3 region: CASSLSPGQTTDTQYF. DNA for the CDR3: TGCGCCAGCAGCTTGTCCCCTGGACAGACCACAGATACGCAGTATTTT.